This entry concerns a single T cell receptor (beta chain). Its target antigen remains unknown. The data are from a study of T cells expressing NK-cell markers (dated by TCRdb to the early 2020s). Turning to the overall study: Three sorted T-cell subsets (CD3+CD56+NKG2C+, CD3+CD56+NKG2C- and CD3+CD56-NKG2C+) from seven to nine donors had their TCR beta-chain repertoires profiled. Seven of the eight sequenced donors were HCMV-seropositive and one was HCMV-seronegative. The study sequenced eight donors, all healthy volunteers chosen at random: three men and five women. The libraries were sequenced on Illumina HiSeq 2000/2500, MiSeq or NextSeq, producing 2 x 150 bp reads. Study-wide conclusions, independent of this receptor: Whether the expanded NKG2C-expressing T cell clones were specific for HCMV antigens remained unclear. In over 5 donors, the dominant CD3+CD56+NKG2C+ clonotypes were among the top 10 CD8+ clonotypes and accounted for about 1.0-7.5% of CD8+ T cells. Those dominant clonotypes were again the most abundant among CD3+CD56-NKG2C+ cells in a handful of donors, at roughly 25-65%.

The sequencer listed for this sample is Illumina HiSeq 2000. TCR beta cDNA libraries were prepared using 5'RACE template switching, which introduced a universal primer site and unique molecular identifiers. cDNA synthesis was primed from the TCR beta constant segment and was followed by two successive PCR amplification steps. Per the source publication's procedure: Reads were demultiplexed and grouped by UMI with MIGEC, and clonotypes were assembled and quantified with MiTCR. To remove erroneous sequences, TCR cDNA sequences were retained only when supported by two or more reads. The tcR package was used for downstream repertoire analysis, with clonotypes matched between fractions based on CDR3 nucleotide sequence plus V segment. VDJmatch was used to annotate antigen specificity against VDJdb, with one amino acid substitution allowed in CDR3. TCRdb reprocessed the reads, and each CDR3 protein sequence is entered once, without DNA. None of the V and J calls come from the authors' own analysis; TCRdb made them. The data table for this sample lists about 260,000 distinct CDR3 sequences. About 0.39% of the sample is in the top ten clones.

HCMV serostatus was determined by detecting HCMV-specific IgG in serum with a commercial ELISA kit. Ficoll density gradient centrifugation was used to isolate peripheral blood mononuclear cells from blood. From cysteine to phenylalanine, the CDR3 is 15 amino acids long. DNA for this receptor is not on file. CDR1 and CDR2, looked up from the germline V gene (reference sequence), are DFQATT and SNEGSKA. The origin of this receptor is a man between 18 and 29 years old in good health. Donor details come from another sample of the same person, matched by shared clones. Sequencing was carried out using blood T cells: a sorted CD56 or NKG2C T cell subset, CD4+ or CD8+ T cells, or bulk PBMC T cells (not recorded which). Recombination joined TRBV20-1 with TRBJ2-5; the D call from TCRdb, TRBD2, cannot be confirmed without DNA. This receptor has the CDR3 CSARGGTSSVSAQYF.